This TCR beta chain was sequenced during a study of cytomegalovirus exposure and HLA in healthy donors. Study conclusions and caveats: Researchers catalogued about 160 TCR beta chains as cytomegalovirus-associated.

The approximately 120-subject validation cohort, separate from the approximately 630-subject first cohort, included the donors. Profiled with immunoSEQ multiplex PCR; TCRdb holds only in-frame clones, not every one. In the table there are 140,000 or so clones, 85% to 90% of which are singletons. Germline assignment: CDR1 SNHLY and CDR2 FYNNEI. The CDR3 runs 15 residues. Between the trimmed V and J ends, which lost 6 bases and 4 bases, there was a span of 16 bases. To note about this clone: Its antigen is not identified.

This sequence originates from a woman aged 18-29 years in good health and CMV-seropositive. The chain joins TRBV2 to TRBJ1-5; a possible D gene is TRBD1 (5 bases). Material: PBMCs. Here the CDR3 DNA reads TGTGCCAGCAGGCACGACAGTTCTTCGAATCAGCCCCAGCATTTT. It is translated as CASRHDSSSNQPQHF. The variable domain in full, with the rest retrieved from reference TRBV2 and TRBJ1-5, is EPEVTQTPSHQVTQMGQEVILRCVPISNHLYFYWYRQILGQKVEFLVSFYNNEISEKSEIFDDQFSVERPDGSNFTLKIRSTKLEDSAMYFCASRHDSSSNQPQHFGDGTRLSIL.